A selection of T cell receptor beta chains follows, all from one sample in a study of cytomegalovirus exposure and HLA in healthy donors. Assay: immunoSEQ multiplex PCR; the TCRdb copy retains only in-frame clones and omits some. There are 97,000 or so clones in the sample; about 81% occur only once, and roughly 1.5% lies in the top ten. Sequencing was performed on PBMCs. The receptors originated from a man in his forties in good health and CMV-seronegative. Both conserved end residues are part of each CDR3. The D gene is left open where the match is weak. Some rows have no size entry. The others give once, few or many, or a class for an expanded clone.

j_call cdr3_length v_call clone_size d_call cdr3_aa cdr3_nt
TRBJ1-2 17 TRBV2 NA TRBD1 CASSESPRRQGGYGYTF TGTGCCAGCAGTGAATCCCCGCGGCGACAGGGCGGCTATGGCTACACCTTC
TRBJ2-7 11 TRBV27 NA NA CASSFRGEQYF TGTGCCAGCAGTTTCAGGGGCGAGCAGTACTTC
TRBJ2-1 12 TRBV6-1 NA NA CATRDFSWEQFF TGTGCCACCCGGGACTTTTCATGGGAGCAGTTCTTC
TRBJ2-7 14 TRBV11-2 NA NA CASSRTDWSYEQYF TGTGCCAGCAGCCGGACAGACTGGTCCTACGAGCAGTACTTC
TRBJ2-3 15 TRBV7-9 NA NA CASSLGDSSTDTQYF TGTGCCAGCAGCTTAGGGGACTCTAGCACAGATACGCAGTATTTT
TRBJ2-7 13 TRBV14 NA NA CASSQGRAYEQYF TGTGCCAGCAGCCAAGGCAGGGCCTACGAGCAGTACTTC
TRBJ1-5 15 TRBV5-1 few TRBD1 CASSPGQGSNQPQHF TGCGCCAGCAGCCCGGGACAGGGCAGCAATCAGCCCCAGCATTTT
TRBJ2-7 14 TRBV7-2 NA TRBD1 CASSSPGQGYEQYF TGTGCCAGCAGCTCACCGGGACAGGGTTACGAGCAGTACTTC
TRBJ1-1 14 TRBV2 NA TRBD1 CASSVGQGNTEAFF TGTGCCAGCAGCGTCGGACAGGGGAACACTGAAGCTTTCTTT
TRBJ1-5 16 TRBV4-1 NA NA CASSQELRQVNQPQHF TGCGCCAGCAGCCAAGAATTGAGACAGGTTAATCAGCCCCAGCATTTT
TRBJ1-1 15 TRBV18 NA TRBD1 CASSPPSARGTEAFF TGTGCCAGCTCACCACCATCCGCCAGGGGGACTGAAGCTTTCTTT
TRBJ1-6 15 TRBV6-1 few TRBD1 CASSAGTVNNSPLHF TGTGCCAGCAGTGCCGGGACAGTTAATAATTCACCCCTCCACTTT
TRBJ2-2 12 TRBV11-3 NA NA CASSLNTGELFF TGTGCCAGCAGCCTGAACACCGGGGAGCTGTTTTTT
TRBJ1-3 14 TRBV19 NA NA CASSRGGAGNTIYF TGTGCCAGTAGCAGAGGGGGAGCTGGAAACACCATATATTTT
TRBJ2-7 13 TRBV5-1 NA NA CASSLLGAGEQYF TGCGCCAGCAGCTTGTTGGGGGCGGGCGAGCAGTACTTC
TRBJ2-3 13 TRBV6-1 NA TRBD2 CASRSGGTDTQYF TGTGCCAGCCGTAGCGGGGGCACAGATACGCAGTATTTT
TRBJ2-7 15 TRBV10-3 NA TRBD1 CAISEQGVVRAEQYF TGTGCCATCAGTGAACAGGGGGTAGTACGTGCCGAGCAGTACTTC
TRBJ2-7 16 TRBV27 once NA CASSLISGVGLYEQYF TGTGCCAGCAGTTTAATTTCGGGAGTTGGATTGTACGAGCAGTACTTC
TRBJ2-7 11 TRBV18 NA TRBD2 CASSLGLARIF TGTGCCAGCTCACTCGGACTAGCGCGGATTTTC
TRBJ2-7 15 TRBV5-1 few TRBD1 CASSLQTGGLSRGNF TGCGCCAGCAGCTTACAGACAGGGGGCCTATCAAGGGGTAACTTC
TRBJ2-1 18 TRBV10-3 NA TRBD2 CAISGLAGAVGSYNEQFF TGTGCCATCAGTGGGCTAGCGGGGGCCGTAGGTTCCTACAATGAGCAGTTCTTC
TRBJ2-1 15 TRBV9 NA TRBD1 CASSVGTGGYNEQFF TGTGCCAGCAGCGTGGGGACAGGGGGCTACAATGAGCAGTTCTTC
TRBJ2-7 15 TRBV7-2 once NA CASSYTGSETYEQYF TGTGCCAGCAGCTATACCGGGAGTGAAACCTACGAGCAGTACTTC
TRBJ2-2 16 TRBV9 NA TRBD2 CASSVASGGAIGELFF TGTGCCAGCAGCGTAGCCAGCGGGGGGGCGATCGGGGAGCTGTTTTTT
TRBJ2-7 15 TRBV14 NA TRBD1 CASSHAGGANYEQYF TGTGCCAGCAGCCACGCAGGGGGCGCAAACTACGAGCAGTACTTC
TRBJ2-3 17 TRBV7-9 NA TRBD2 CASSHALAGGSTDTQYF TGTGCCAGCAGCCACGCGCTAGCGGGGGGAAGCACAGATACGCAGTATTTT
TRBJ2-2 15 TRBV5-4 few NA CAIPTGPHNTGELFF TGTGCCATCCCCACAGGCCCTCATAACACCGGGGAGCTGTTTTTT
TRBJ2-7 15 TRBV6-6 NA TRBD2 CASSQGTSGAYEQYF TGTGCCAGCAGTCAAGGGACTAGCGGGGCCTACGAGCAGTACTTC
TRBJ2-2 12 TRBV4-1 NA NA CASSPPSGELFF TGCGCCAGCAGCCCCCCTAGCGGGGAGCTGTTTTTT
TRBJ1-2 15 TRBV2 NA TRBD1 CASSAPGQGNYGYTF TGTGCCAGCAGTGCGCCGGGACAGGGAAACTATGGCTACACCTTC
TRBJ2-2 13 TRBV10-3 NA NA CAVIGDDGGELFF TGTGCCGTTATAGGGGATGACGGCGGGGAGCTGTTTTTT
TRBJ1-2 15 TRBV18 NA NA CASSPPMGEGYGYTF TGTGCCAGCTCACCCCCGATGGGAGAAGGCTATGGCTACACCTTC